These 21 T cell receptor beta chains share one sample of origin, sequenced in a study of cytomegalovirus exposure and HLA in healthy donors. Using immunoSEQ multiplex PCR, the repertoire was profiled, and TCRdb retains in-frame clones only, with some absent. This table has about 110,000 clones, about 94% appearing once. The specimen sequenced was PBMCs. These TCRs come from a woman younger than 30 in good health and CMV-seronegative.

The gene calls are TRBV7-7 and TRBJ2-2; 8 bases align to TRBD1. Germline V gene lookup returns CDR1 SSHAT and CDR2 FNYEAQ (reference sequence). The CDR3 loop spans 18 amino acids. J gave up 4 bases and V 0 bases, and 10 bases lay outside the gene matches. Here the CDR3 reads CASSLASGQGAGTGELFF. The CDR3 region has the DNA TGTGCCAGCAGCTTAGCGAGTGGGCAGGGGGCCGGCACCGGGGAGCTGTTTTTT.

The chain carries TRBV7-2 and TRBJ1-1; 7 nucleotides agree with TRBD1. Unmatched junction bases numbered 5, after V lost 2 bases and J lost 11 bases. The germline V gene encodes CDR1 SGHTA and CDR2 FQGNSA. The CDR3 is made up of 12 amino acids. The CDR3 DNA is TGTGCCAGCAGCTTAAGGGGGCTAGAGGCTTTCTTT. As protein: CASSLRGLEAFF.

The V and J genes are TRBV18 and TRBJ2-1; 7 bases are a match to TRBD2. Germline V gives CDR1 KGHSH, CDR2 LQKENI. The CDR3 sequence is 16 residues long. The V gene end was trimmed by 0 bases and the J gene end by 6 bases; junction bases not matched to a gene: 8. In DNA, the CDR3 is TGTGCCAGCTCACCACCGCCCCCGGGGGGATCCAATGAGCAGTTCTTC. Protein: CASSPPPPGGSNEQFF.

V usage is TRBV19 and J usage is TRBJ1-1, with a possible D match to TRBD1 (6 bases). Germline lookup yields CDR1 LNHDA and CDR2 SQIVND (reference sequence). This CDR3 is built from 16 residues. Between the trimmed V and J ends, which lost 4 bases and 0 bases, there was a span of 15 bases. The CDR3 loop is CASSRRTAGMNTEAFF. In DNA form, the CDR3 reads TGTGCCAGTAGTAGACGGACAGCAGGGATGAACACTGAAGCTTTCTTT.

The rearrangement uses TRBV5-8 and TRBJ2-2, with 9 bases matching TRBD1. The CDR3 is made up of 18 amino acids. Per germline, CDR1 SGHTS and CDR2 YDEGEE. V was pared by 4 bases and J by 4 bases, with 14 bases of the junction left unmatched. The chain's CDR3 is CASSLSRYRGRSTGELFF. The CDR3 DNA is TGTGCCAGCAGCCTGTCGAGGTACAGGGGGCGTAGCACCGGGGAGCTGTTTTTT.

The chain recombines TRBV5-5 with TRBJ1-6, with a weak D call TRBD1 (6 bases). Deletions cut 4 bases from V and 8 bases from J, with 7 bases between. Looked up from germline, CDR1 is SGHKS and CDR2 is YYEKEE (reference sequence). The CDR3 loop spans 12 amino acids. The CDR3 loop reads CASSAGDSPLHF. DNA of the CDR3: TGTGCCAGCAGCGCAGGGGATTCACCCCTCCACTTT.

This clone was seen only once. The chain recombines TRBV11-3 with TRBJ2-1; the D is unclear. The germline gives CDR1 SGHNT, CDR2 YENEEA. Trimming left V 1 base short and J 4 bases short, with 5 bases between. There are 13 residues in the CDR3. CDR3 region: CASSLGGYNEQFF. DNA for the CDR3: TGTGCCAGCAGCTTAGGAGGTTACAATGAGCAGTTCTTC.

CDR3 amino acids: CASSRDRGNYGYTF. The CDR3 nucleotides read TGTGCCAGCTCGCGGGACAGAGGGAACTATGGCTACACCTTC. The gene calls are TRBV18 and TRBJ1-2, with 7 bases that match TRBD1. The V gene's germline CDR1 is KGHSH and CDR2 LQKENI. V dropped 6 bases and J dropped 2; count of bases not matched to a gene: 6. The CDR3 has 14 residues.

The rearrangement joins TRBV7-2 to TRBJ1-2, with TRBD1 matching 7 bases. The CDR3 totals 17 residues. The germline gives CDR1 SGHTA, CDR2 FQGNSA. J lost 2 bases, V lost 4 bases, and 13 bases had no gene match. CDR3 loop: CASSYALTGSGNYGYTF. Here the CDR3 DNA reads TGTGCCAGCAGCTATGCCCTGACAGGGTCAGGAAACTATGGCTACACCTTC.

This clone was observed once. Within the sample, other DNA sequences also encode this same CDR3. The chain recombines TRBV15 with TRBJ1-5; 10 bases line up with TRBD1. Per germline, CDR1 LNHNV and CDR2 YYDKDF (reference sequence). The CDR3 consists of 15 residues. V lost 0 bases and J lost 7; bases outside the gene matches: 3. CDR3: CATSRDGQGGQPQHF. As DNA, the CDR3 is TGTGCCACCAGCAGAGACGGACAGGGGGGGCAGCCCCAGCATTTT.

The chain links TRBV6-6 to TRBJ2-1; D may be TRBD1 (6 bases). The CDR3 is 13 amino acids. Trimming took off 6 bases at V and 4 bases at J, with 10 bases between the two ends. The germline V gene encodes CDR1 MNHNY and CDR2 SVGAGI (reference sequence). The CDR3 loop reads CASSSGQYNEQFF. The CDR3 DNA sequence: TGTGCCAGCAGCTCCGGACAGTACAATGAGCAGTTCTTC.

V gene TRBV30 combines with J gene TRBJ1-2; possibly TRBD1 for D (5 bases). The germline V gene encodes CDR1 GTSNPN and CDR2 SVGIG (reference sequence). The CDR3 is made up of 14 amino acids. V was trimmed by 3 bases and J by 4 bases, leaving 15 bases between them. The CDR3, as DNA: TGTGCCTGGAGATTACAGGAGATTTCCTATGGCTACACCTTC. It encodes CAWRLQEISYGYTF.

This sequence joins TRBV19 and TRBJ2-7; the D gene is possibly TRBD1 (6 bases). CDR1 is LNHDA, CDR2 SQIVND, per germline (reference sequence). V dropped 4 bases and J dropped 3 bases, with 13 bases sitting between them. This CDR3 region has 14 residues. The CDR3 loop reads CASSRTGPSYEQYF. The CDR3 coding sequence is TGTGCCAGTAGTAGAACAGGGCCAAGCTACGAGCAGTACTTC.

CDR3 protein: CASSLLAYEQYF. The DNA of the CDR3 is TGTGCCAGCAGCTTGTTAGCCTACGAGCAGTACTTC. The chain uses TRBV7-2 and TRBJ2-7; D not resolved. Germline CDR1 SGHTA, CDR2 FQGNSA. V lost 3 bases, J lost 2 bases, and 5 bases lay in between. The CDR3 extends over 12 amino acids. Full variable domain (remainder filled in from reference TRBV7-2 and TRBJ2-7): GAGVSQSPSNKVTEKGKDVELRCDPISGHTALYWYRQSLGQGLEFLIYFQGNSAPDKSGLPSDRFSAERTGGSVSTLTIQRTQQEDSAVYLCASSLLAYEQYFGPGTRLTVT.

The chain couples TRBV7-9 to TRBJ2-2, with a weak D call TRBD1 (5 bases). Trimming removed 5 bases from V and 1 base from J, with 11 bases in between. The V gene's germline CDR1 is SEHNR and CDR2 FQNEAQ (reference sequence). CDR3 size: 15 residues. The CDR3 sequence is CASSPDKRNTGELFF. The CDR3 nucleotides are TGTGCCAGCAGCCCGGACAAACGGAACACCGGGGAGCTGTTTTTT.

CDR3 sequence: CASSKGQNNEQFF. CDR3 coding DNA: TGTGCCAGCAGCAAGGGACAGAACAATGAGCAGTTCTTC. The rearrangement uses TRBV5-5 and TRBJ2-1; 7 bases map to TRBD1. The CDR3 runs to 13 residues. In germline, CDR1 is SGHKS, CDR2 YYEKEE (reference sequence). V lost 4 bases to trimming and J lost 5 bases; unmatched junction nucleotides: 3.

The chain's CDR3 is CASSRGQGRSPLHF. The DNA for the CDR3 is TGTGCCAGCAGTCGGGGACAGGGGAGATCACCCCTCCACTTT. The gene calls are TRBV6-5 and TRBJ1-6, with 10 positions matching TRBD1. V shed 5 bases, J shed 10 bases, and the junction held 5 bases outside the gene matches. This CDR3 has 14 residues. The V gene's germline CDR1 is MNHEY and CDR2 SVGAGI.

This clone was seen a single time. The chain is built from TRBV7-9 and TRBJ2-1; D is perhaps TRBD2 (5 bases). V lost 3 bases, J lost 3 bases, and 18 bases lay in between. The length of the CDR3 is 17 residues. Germline V gene sequence: CDR1 SEHNR, CDR2 FQNEAQ (reference sequence). In DNA, the CDR3 is TGTGCCAGCAGCTTCGGTGTAAGCGGAGCTAACTACAATGAGCAGTTCTTC. Translating it yields CASSFGVSGANYNEQFF.

The chain links TRBV7-2 to TRBJ2-3, with 7 bases aligning to TRBD2. The V gene end was trimmed by 2 bases and the J gene end by 5 bases; junction bases not matched to a gene: 4. The CDR3 has 14 amino acids. Looked up from germline, CDR1 is SGHTA and CDR2 is FQGNSA. CDR3 loop: CASSLTGGRDTQYF. The CDR3 coding sequence is TGTGCCAGCAGCTTAACTGGCGGGAGAGATACGCAGTATTTT.

The table lists this clone with a count of one. The genes are TRBV2 and TRBJ2-7; 7 bases are a match to TRBD1. Germline V gene sequence: CDR1 SNHLY, CDR2 FYNNEI. The CDR3 is made up of 15 amino acids. The ends lost 4 bases at V and 3 bases at J; junction bases unmatched: 9. DNA of the CDR3: TGTGCCAGCAGTGGAGACAGGGTCGGGAACTACGAGCAGTACTTC. It encodes CASSGDRVGNYEQYF.

The chain has TRBV19 and TRBJ2-7; D is possibly TRBD1 (6 bases). CDR3 length: 16 amino acids. The V gene's germline CDR1 is LNHDA and CDR2 SQIVND (reference sequence). The ends were cut back, 3 bases at V and 2 bases at J, with 17 bases in the middle. The CDR3 protein is CASSMGSGVVPYEQYF. The DNA of the CDR3 is TGTGCCAGTAGTATGGGTTCAGGGGTAGTTCCCTACGAGCAGTACTTC.